One and the same sample provided the 29 T cell receptor beta chains below, sequenced in a study of T cells in Graves' hyperthyroidism and ophthalmopathy. Regions amplified from RNA transcripts were the TCR beta CDR3 regions. First-round RT-PCR of the TCR CDR3 relied on the HTBI primer set. TCRdb re-analysed the multiplex PCR reads in MiXCR, keeping a single row per CDR3 protein. Here the sample spans approximately 430,000 distinct CDR3 sequences, approximately 14% being singletons. The sample taken for sequencing was blood. The source is a woman aged 18-35 years with Graves' hyperthyroidism.

This clonotype was seen many times. The chain links TRBV27 to TRBJ2-7; D is unresolved. There are 12 residues in the CDR3. V lost 6 bases, J lost 5 bases, and 11 bases lay in between. Germline V CDR1 and CDR2: MNHEY, SMNVEV (reference sequence). The CDR3 loop is CASSSDVHEQYF. The CDR3 bases are TGTGCCAGCAGCTCCGACGTCCACGAGCAGTACTTC.

This clonotype was seen a handful of times. The V gene is TRBV9, the J gene TRBJ1-3; D uncertain. This CDR3 spans 15 amino acids. The germline gives CDR1 SGDLS, CDR2 YYNGEE. V was pared by 1 base and J by 0 bases, with 8 bases between. CDR3: CASSVSEFSGNTIYF. As DNA, the CDR3 is TGTGCCAGCAGCGTATCCGAATTCTCTGGAAACACCATATATTTT.

This clonotype was detected ten times or more. The V call is TRBV2, the J call TRBJ2-1, with D unresolved. Germline loops: CDR1 SNHLY, CDR2 FYNNEI. V dropped 4 bases and J dropped 10 bases, with 17 bases sitting between them. CDR3 length: 14 residues. CDR3 in DNA: TGTGCCAGCAGTGTTAGGCCTACTCCAATCGAGCAGTTCTTC. The encoded protein is CASSVRPTPIEQFF.

This clonotype was found many times. This chain connects TRBV5-1 to TRBJ1-1; no clear D. Trimming took 3 bases from V and 4 from J, leaving 10 bases between them. The CDR3 runs to 13 residues. Germline V CDR1 and CDR2: SGHRS, YFSETQ. CDR3 coding DNA: TGCGCCAGCAGCTCCGACCTGGGCACTGAAGCTTTCTTT. Amino acids: CASSSDLGTEAFF.

This clonotype was seen repeatedly, ten times or more. The J gene is TRBJ2-3, the V gene TRBV18; D not certain. The CDR3 has 15 amino acids. V lost 3 bases to trimming and J lost 4 bases, with 14 bases between them. The germline gives CDR1 KGHSH, CDR2 LQKENI. CDR3 amino acids: CASSPSSMTADTQYF. The CDR3 nucleotides are TGTGCCAGCTCACCTTCGAGCATGACCGCAGATACGCAGTATTTT. Full variable domain (rest looked up from reference TRBV18 and TRBJ2-3): NAGVMQNPRHLVRRRGQEARLRCSPMKGHSHVYWYRQLPEEGLKFMVYLQKENIIDESGMPKERFSAEFPKEGPSILRIQQVVRGDSAAYFCASSPSSMTADTQYFGPGTRLTVL.

This clonotype was seen more than once but under ten times. V gene TRBV24-1 combines with J gene TRBJ2-2; 7 bases match TRBD1. The germline V gene encodes CDR1 KGHDR and CDR2 SFDVKD. The V gene end was trimmed by 4 bases and the J gene end by 0 bases; junction bases not matched to a gene: 4. The CDR3 totals 16 residues. CDR3 amino acids: CATSETGTANTGELFF. In nucleotides, the CDR3 is TGTGCCACCAGTGAAACCGGGACAGCGAACACCGGGGAGCTGTTTTTT.

The chain couples TRBV15 to TRBJ2-7, with D possibly matching TRBD2 (5 bases). This CDR3 comprises 12 residues. The germline V gene encodes CDR1 LNHNV and CDR2 YYDKDF (reference sequence). V dropped 4 bases and J dropped 7 bases, with 11 bases sitting between them. CDR3 sequence reads: CATSTGWREQYF. The CDR3 region has the DNA TGTGCCACCAGCACGGGGTGGCGGGAGCAGTACTTC.

This clonotype was observed at least ten times. V is TRBV6-2 or TRBV6-3 and J is TRBJ2-7, with D hard to call. Germline V CDR1 and CDR2: MNHEY, SVGEGT. Trimming removed 0 bases from V and 2 bases from J, with 5 bases in between. The CDR3 is made up of 13 amino acids. The CDR3 protein is CASSYSIAYEQYF. The CDR3 DNA sequence: TGTGCCAGCAGTTACTCGATCGCCTACGAGCAGTACTTC.

This clonotype has a count of ten or more. The J gene is TRBJ2-7, the V gene TRBV15; 8 bases are a match to TRBD1. V shed 4 bases and J 5 bases; nucleotides not matched to a gene: 4. Looked up from germline, CDR1 is LNHNV and CDR2 is YYDKDF (reference sequence). The CDR3 extends over 13 amino acids. The CDR3 region is CATSNDRGNEQYF. The CDR3 DNA reads as TGTGCCACCAGCAATGACAGGGGCAACGAGCAGTACTTC.

The CDR3 nucleotides are TGCGCCAGCAGCCACACAATCGGGGGTATCGGGGAGCTGTTTTTT. Translation gives CASSHTIGGIGELFF. This sequence joins TRBV4-3 and TRBJ2-2; possibly TRBD2 for D (6 bases). The germline V and J ends were trimmed by 3 bases and 7 bases, with 15 bases remaining between them. This CDR3 has 15 residues. The germline CDR1 and CDR2 sequences are LGHNA and YSLEER.

This clonotype was counted ten times or more. V and J are TRBV20-1 and TRBJ2-3; D is uncertain. V was pared by 5 bases and J by 2 bases, with 14 bases between. This CDR3 comprises 14 residues. Germline V CDR1 and CDR2: DFQATT, SNEGSKA (reference sequence). This CDR3 reads CSASSRDPTDTQYF. The CDR3 region has the DNA TGCAGTGCTTCCTCGAGAGACCCCACAGATACGCAGTATTTT.

A remark on this clonotype: The conserved phenylalanine or tryptophan normally closing the CDR3 is absent here, so this likely arose from a read error. This chain uses TRBV12-3 or TRBV12-4 with TRBJ1-4; D is undetermined. CDR3 length: 15 residues. V gave up 8 bases and J gave up 0 bases, with 13 bases separating them. CDR3 coding DNA: TGTGCCAGCGGCTACGTCGGATCAACTAATGAAAAACTGTTTTTA. Translated: CASGYVGSTNEKLFL.

This clonotype has ten or more counts. This chain joins TRBV6-1 and TRBJ1-6; the D gene is possibly TRBD1 (6 bases). This CDR3 has 13 residues. Between the trimmed V and J ends, which lost 6 bases and 12 bases, there was a span of 15 bases. Germline V lookup: CDR1 MNHNS, CDR2 SASEGT. The CDR3 reads CASSQDRHKPLHF. The CDR3 region has the DNA TGTGCCAGCAGCCAGGACAGACACAAACCCCTCCACTTT.

In its sample, this clonotype was seen a few times. The chain couples TRBV4-1 to TRBJ2-5; unclear D gene. The CDR3 has 15 amino acids. Germline V gene sequence: CDR1 MGHRA, CDR2 YSYEKL. Trimming pared 0 bases from V and 0 bases from J, leaving 8 bases between. The CDR3 here is CASSQDPRYQETQYF. The CDR3, as DNA: TGCGCCAGCAGCCAAGATCCACGGTACCAAGAGACCCAGTACTTC.

This clonotype was recorded many times. This sequence joins TRBV7-2 and TRBJ2-7; 9 bases match TRBD2. Germline V lookup: CDR1 SGHTA, CDR2 FQGNSA. J lost 4 bases, V lost 5 bases, and 15 bases had no gene match. CDR3 length equals 17 residues. For the CDR3, the DNA is TGTGCCAGCAGCCGCCTTCGGGCGGGGGGGCCTTATTACGAGCAGTACTTC. It specifies CASSRLRAGGPYYEQYF.

This clonotype was seen repeatedly, ten times or more. The CDR3 sequence: CASSPRRGETEQFF. CDR3 coding DNA: TGTGCCAGCAGCCCCCGACGGGGGGAGACTGAGCAGTTCTTC. The V and J genes are TRBV11-2 and TRBJ2-1; 7 nucleotides match TRBD2. The CDR3 is made up of 14 amino acids. The germline V gene encodes CDR1 SGHAT and CDR2 FQNNGV. Trimming removed 5 bases from V and 9 bases from J; junction bases left unmatched: 10.

This clonotype was found many times. This chain connects TRBV4-2 to TRBJ1-4; 8 bases agree with TRBD1. The CDR3 consists of 16 residues. Per germline, CDR1 LGHNA and CDR2 YNFKEQ. V was clipped by 3 bases and J by 7 bases; unmatched bases: 10. CDR3 nucleotide sequence: TGTGCCAGCAGCCAGGGAACCAGGGGGCAAGCTGAAAAACTGTTTTTT. It translates to CASSQGTRGQAEKLFF.

This clonotype appeared a few times. The chain couples TRBV12-3 or TRBV12-4 to TRBJ2-6; D unclear. Trimming took off 11 bases at V and 1 base at J, with 9 bases between the two ends. This CDR3 comprises 13 residues. In nucleotides, the CDR3 is TGTGCCGCGCAGCAGTCTGGGGCCAACGTCCTGACTTTC. It encodes CAAQQSGANVLTF.

V gene TRBV15 combines with J gene TRBJ2-7; 10 bases agree with TRBD1. The CDR3 is 15 residues long. After removal of 5 bases from V and 5 bases from J, the junction contained 9 bases not matched to a gene. Germline V lookup: CDR1 LNHNV, CDR2 YYDKDF (reference sequence). The CDR3 sequence is CATSGGQGKYDEQYF. The CDR3 bases are TGTGCCACCAGCGGGGGACAGGGGAAATACGACGAGCAGTACTTC.

This clonotype was seen at least ten times. The chain has TRBV5-1 and TRBJ2-3, with D uncertain. The ends were cut back, 4 bases at V and 5 bases at J, with 8 bases in the middle. The germline CDR1 and CDR2 sequences are SGHRS and YFSETQ. CDR3 length: 12 residues. CDR3 bases: TGCGCCAGCAGCCCGATAGGAGATACGCAGTATTTT. Residues: CASSPIGDTQYF.

This clonotype was observed many times. The genes are TRBV5-1 and TRBJ2-2; 12 bases are shared with TRBD2. The CDR3 totals 17 residues. The J segment lost 2 bases and the V segment lost 0 bases, leaving 2 bases of the junction unmatched. Germline V gives CDR1 SGHRS, CDR2 YFSETQ. The CDR3 is CASSLGLAGANTGELFF. Written as DNA, the CDR3 is TGCGCCAGCAGCTTGGGACTAGCGGGGGCCAACACCGGGGAGCTGTTTTTT. Filled out from reference TRBV5-1 and TRBJ2-2, the complete variable domain reads KAGVTQTPRYLIKTRGQQVTLSCSPISGHRSVSWYQQTPGQGLQFLFEYFSETQRNKGNFPGRFSGRQFSNSRSEMNVSTLELGDSALYLCASSLGLAGANTGELFFGEGSRLTVL.

Concerning this clonotype: A much bigger clone sits one base away, suggesting this may be a read error. The V and J genes are TRBV18 and TRBJ1-6, with D unclear. Trimming cost V 3 bases and J 14 bases, with 8 bases left between them. The CDR3 contains 11 residues. Germline V lookup: CDR1 KGHSH, CDR2 LQKENI. CDR3 DNA: TGTGCCAGCTCACCGGGCAGAGCCCTCCACTTT. Its translation: CASSPGRALHF.

This clonotype was detected only a few times. The chain recombines TRBV7-6 with TRBJ2-1; 10 nucleotides agree with TRBD1. Germline trimming cut 4 bases from V and 8 bases from J; bases unmatched to any gene: 5. The germline CDR1 and CDR2 sequences are SGHVS and FNYEAQ. CDR3 size: 14 residues. CDR3 bases: TGTGCCAGCAGCTCCAAGGACAGGGGGGATGAGCAGTTCTTC. Encoded protein: CASSSKDRGDEQFF.

This clonotype has more than one count but fewer than ten. The J gene is TRBJ2-7, the V gene TRBV5-1; 15 bases agree with TRBD2. The V gene's germline CDR1 is SGHRS and CDR2 YFSETQ. The CDR3 extends over 18 amino acids. V shed 3 bases, J shed 3 bases, and the junction held 10 bases outside the gene matches. In DNA form, the CDR3 reads TGCGCCAGCAGCTCGAAAGGACTAGCGGGAGGGTCGGGCTACGAGCAGTACTTC. This gives the protein CASSSKGLAGGSGYEQYF.

The chain recombines TRBV19 with TRBJ2-7; 7 bases line up with TRBD1. Germline CDR1 LNHDA, CDR2 SQIVND (reference sequence). V lost 4 bases to trimming and J lost 4 bases; unmatched junction nucleotides: 10. The CDR3 consists of 15 residues. The CDR3, as DNA: TGTGCCAGTAGTAGACCGGGCCCAGGGGGATACGAGCAGTACTTC. Translating gives CASSRPGPGGYEQYF.

There are many counts of this clonotype. The chain joins TRBV27 to TRBJ2-1, with 7 nucleotides matching TRBD1. This CDR3 contains 11 residues. Germline trimming cut 6 bases from V and 8 bases from J; bases unmatched to any gene: 1. CDR1 and CDR2 from the germline V gene are MNHEY and SMNVEV (reference sequence). The CDR3 sequence is CASSQGDEQFF. Here the CDR3 DNA reads TGTGCCAGCAGCCAGGGGGATGAGCAGTTCTTC.

This clonotype was seen ten or more times. V gene TRBV2 combines with J gene TRBJ2-1; D possibly corresponds to TRBD1 (6 bases). The V end lost 8 bases, the J end lost 3 bases, and 20 bases lay between the germline ends. Germline loops: CDR1 SNHLY, CDR2 FYNNEI. The length of the CDR3 is 16 residues. CDR3 nucleotides: TGTGCCAGCGAGAAAACAGGGAGTACGTACTACAATGAGCAGTTCTTC. Its translation is CASEKTGSTYYNEQFF.

Only a few counts were recorded for this clonotype. The chain links TRBV27 to TRBJ1-1; D remains unclear. V was shortened by 9 bases and J by 1 base, with 6 bases between the two germline ends. Germline-derived CDR1 and CDR2 are MNHEY and SMNVEV (reference sequence). The CDR3 covers 11 residues. CDR3 nucleotide sequence: TGTGCCAGTTACAGGAACACTGAAGCTTTCTTT. Protein: CASYRNTEAFF.

The rearrangement joins TRBV19 to TRBJ1-5, with TRBD1 matching 9 bases. Germline loops: CDR1 LNHDA, CDR2 SQIVND (reference sequence). Trimming at V came to 3 bases and at J to 5 bases, leaving 5 bases not matched to a gene. This CDR3 spans 15 amino acids. As DNA, the CDR3 is TGTGCCAGTAGTATTGGGACAGGGTCGCATCAGCCCCAGCATTTT. This codes for CASSIGTGSHQPQHF. The full variable domain, completed using reference TRBV19 and TRBJ1-5, is DGGITQSPKYLFRKEGQNVTLSCEQNLNHDAMYWYRQDPGQGLRLIYYSQIVNDFQKGDIAEGYSVSREKKESFPLTVTSAQKNPTAFYLCASSIGTGSHQPQHFGDGTRLSIL.